What follows describes a single TCR beta chain. The source of the sample is a study of blood T cell repertoires in COVID-19. Study-level background: The United States, Italy and Spain supplied acute and convalescent COVID-19 samples. Nucleic acid was either cDNA or gDNA, and it came from T cells, B-cell-depleted T cells, or PBMCs.

Per the original data handling: Estimated nucleated cell counts came from reference gene primer amplification. TCRdb's copy holds only in-frame clones and misses some; the assay was immunoSEQ multiplex PCR. From that table come the V and J calls and clone size; the DNA was used to work out D and trimming. This table holds some 150,000 clones, approximately 80% found once. This TCR came from a man in his sixties or seventies with acute or convalescent COVID-19. The specimen sequenced was peripheral blood.

The CDR3 region is CASSSPGLAGGTSTDTQYF. The CDR3 region has the DNA TGTGCCAGCAGTTCACCGGGACTAGCGGGGGGCACTAGCACAGATACGCAGTATTTT. V and J are TRBV28 and TRBJ2-3; 15 nucleotides align to TRBD2. V shed 4 bases, J shed 0 bases, and the junction held 8 bases outside the gene matches. Germline CDR1 and CDR2: MDHEN and SYDVKM. The CDR3 is made up of 19 amino acids.